This T cell receptor beta chain was captured in a study of Ad26.COV2.S vaccination and SARS-CoV-2 variants listed by TCRdb under 2021. Regarding the complete study: Donors in the vaccine arm were drawn from COV1001, a phase I-IIa trial of Ad26.COV2.S in healthy adults that was multicentre, randomized, double-blind and placebo-controlled. The TCR-sequenced set comprised about 30 samples: some 20 Ad26.COV2.S vaccine recipients, 5 placebo recipients and 8 SARS-CoV-2 convalescent individuals. Ad26.COV2.S was administered intramuscularly at a dose of 5x10^10 or 1x10^11 viral particles, either as one shot or as two shots given 56 days apart. Investigators remained blinded to trial group allocation during experiments and outcome assessment. Trial participants were randomized into five groups of five, in which low-dose or high-dose Ad26.COV2.S was given once or twice, or placebo was given on both occasions. TCRbeta repertoire sequencing served as the tool for gauging how specific and how broad the SARS-CoV-2-reactive T cell receptors were following Ad26.COV2.S vaccination.

Points on this clone: Its antigen remains undetermined. Base quality data are lacking; no much larger clone is found one base away.

From the cysteine up to the phenylalanine, the CDR3 has a length of 15 residues. The entry retains the CDR3 DNA only, 45 bases that are in frame from base 1. CDR1 and CDR2 were assigned from the germline V gene (reference sequence) as LNHDA and SQIVND. Relative to germline, V is 10 bases shorter and J is 2 bases shorter, with 18 bases between their ends. Read against the paper, the sample's treatment or condition label means: roughly 18 received Ad26.COV2.S at low or high dose, single or two shots; several received placebo; per-sample allocation not given. For vaccine and placebo recipients, the sequenced repertoires came from samples collected on day 63 after the first injection. Between 29 July and 7 August 2020, Cohort 1b enrolled 25 adults aged 18-55 years at one site in Boston, USA. Ad26.COV2.S consisted of a replication-incompetent adenovirus type 26 vector by which a prefusion-stabilized SARS-CoV-2 spike protein from the original Wuhan strain was expressed.

The immunoSEQ Assay was the method used to sequence TCRbeta CDR3 regions. After extraction, genomic DNA underwent amplification by bias-controlled multiplex PCR, followed by high-throughput sequencing. In the source study's methods: To quantify the absolute abundance of every unique TCRbeta CDR3 region, sequences were collapsed and filtered. Usable DNA was measured by amplifying reference genes present in all nucleated cells, and TCRbeta template counts were normalized to that usable DNA to estimate T cell fraction. Repertoire TCRs were annotated as SARS-CoV-2-specific by exact matching of V gene, CDR3 amino acid sequence and J gene to a known reactive TCR set. MIRA supplied the reference SARS-CoV-2 TCR set, which was filtered for enrichment in COVID-19-positive ImmuneCODE repertoires so that public or cross-reactive TCRs were removed. Drawing on the MIRA antigens, annotated TCRs were analysed further at the level of specific ORF or position within ORF. Depth was the summed frequency of annotated unique rearrangements, while breadth was defined as annotated unique rearrangements over total unique productive rearrangements. TCR breadth was compared between groups using two-sided Wilcoxon rank-sum tests. The table was pulled from immuneACCESS by TCRdb, which kept in-frame rearrangements only. Such tables lose some clones; where checked, under half of the loss comes from unresolved V genes, and the rest has no known cause. The V and J calls and the clone size are those of that table, but D and trimming were determined from the DNA. In all, the sample holds hundreds of thousands of clones, and 70% to 90% of those were seen once. Jointly, the top ten make up around 1.5% of the sample.

What the research found in general, with its limitations: After vaccination, substantial breadth of spike-specific CD8+ and CD4+ T cell responses was reported. Vaccine and placebo recipients had similar non-spike TCR breadth, a finding consistent with the vaccine containing only spike. Spike-specific TCR breadth was higher in Ad26.COV2.S recipients than in placebo recipients (P = 0.0014). According to the authors, total T cell responses may have been underestimated by the TCR breadth and depth analyses. The study was not powered to compare responses between vaccine doses or regimens.

The receptor's source is a person aged 18-65 years who received the Ad26.COV2.S COVID-19 vaccine or a placebo. The sample was peripheral blood, taken in a trial of Ad26.COV2.S vaccine versus placebo. The V and J segments used are TRBV19 and TRBJ1-5; no D segment can be confidently identified. The CDR3 has the sequence CATRQTGEGNQPQHF. The sequenced DNA is TGTGCCACCAGGCAGACTGGGGAGGGCAATCAGCCCCAGCATTTT.